This is a list of T cell receptor beta chains from one sample in a study of blood T cell repertoires in COVID-19. Profiling relied on immunoSEQ multiplex PCR, and the TCRdb table lists in-frame clones only, not all of them. The table has 330,000 or so clones, around nine tenths seen once. Sequencing was carried out using PBMCs or T cells enriched from blood (not recorded which). The receptors stem from a woman between 25 and 40 years old who had been exposed to COVID-19. CDR3s include the opening cysteine and the closing phenylalanine or tryptophan. A D gene is named only where the DNA matches it firmly. Clone size, where shown, is once, few, many, or a class for clones that have expanded.

cdr3_nt cdr3_aa v_call clone_size j_call d_call
TGTGCCACCAGTGATTTGGTGTCTAGCGGGGGGAGCGATGAGCAGTTCTTC CATSDLVSSGGSDEQFF TRBV24-1 NA TRBJ2-1 TRBD2
TGTGCCAGCAGCCAGCATGATTCACCGGGACAGAACTACGAGCAGTACTTC CASSQHDSPGQNYEQYF TRBV14 few TRBJ2-7 TRBD1
TGTGCCAGCACACCAGGGGGAATTTATAACTATGGCTACACCTTC CASTPGGIYNYGYTF TRBV6-5 NA TRBJ1-2 TRBD1
TGTGCCAGCAGCTTACTTACTAGCGGGAGCTACGAGCAGTACTTC CASSLLTSGSYEQYF TRBV7-9 NA TRBJ2-7 TRBD2
TGTGCCAGCAGCCCCGCCCCCCCTAGCGGGTCCGGGGAGCTGTTTTTT CASSPAPPSGSGELFF TRBV7-9 NA TRBJ2-2 TRBD2
TGTGCCAGCAGCCAAGATGGACAGGGAAGGACCGGGGAGCTGTTTTTT CASSQDGQGRTGELFF TRBV14 NA TRBJ2-2 TRBD1
TGTGCCAGCAGCCGGGGACAGGGCTACAATGAGCAGTTCTTC CASSRGQGYNEQFF TRBV7-3 NA TRBJ2-1 TRBD1
TGTGCCAGCAGCCCCGACAGGTCCTTCGCGAACACCGGGGAGCTGTTTTTT CASSPDRSFANTGELFF TRBV7-9 NA TRBJ2-2 NA
TGCGCCAGCAGCCCCGGGACTAGCGGGAAACTCGCCGGGGAGCTGTTTTTT CASSPGTSGKLAGELFF TRBV5-1 NA TRBJ2-2 TRBD2
TGTGCCAGCAGCCCCGGGACTAGCGGGAGCAACGAGCAGTACTTC CASSPGTSGSNEQYF TRBV7-7 NA TRBJ2-7 TRBD2
TGTGCCAGCAGTTTATTCTCTTCAGCGGGAGGCTACACCTTC CASSLFSSAGGYTF TRBV27 few TRBJ1-2 NA
TGCGCCAGCAGCTTGGCAGGACTAGCGGGCACAGATACGCAGTATTTT CASSLAGLAGTDTQYF TRBV5-1 NA TRBJ2-3 TRBD2
TGCGCCAGCAGCAAGGGACTAGCCGGCGACGAGCAGTACTTC CASSKGLAGDEQYF TRBV5-1 NA TRBJ2-7 TRBD2
TGTGCCAGTAGGGGACAGGGGGCGGGGAGGACTGAAGCTTTCTTT CASRGQGAGRTEAFF TRBV19 once TRBJ1-1 TRBD1
TGTGCCAGCAGTGACCCTTCGACAGGTAGTAGTGAGCAGTTCTTC CASSDPSTGSSEQFF TRBV6-4 NA TRBJ2-1 NA
TGTGCCAGCAGCTTAGATATGGGGGAGGGCCTCGTAGCGCAGTTCTTC CASSLDMGEGLVAQFF TRBV11-2 NA TRBJ2-1 TRBD2
TGTGCCAGCAGTGAATCAGGGAATGCTGGAAACACCATATATTTT CASSESGNAGNTIYF TRBV27 NA TRBJ1-3 NA
TGTGCCAGCAGCTTAGGGGGGGATAATTCACCCCTCCACTTT CASSLGGDNSPLHF TRBV11-2 NA TRBJ1-6 NA
TGTGCCAGCAGCTTAATGACTAGCACCAGTGAGCAGTTCTTC CASSLMTSTSEQFF TRBV7-6 NA TRBJ2-1 TRBD2
TGTGCCAGCAGTTCAGGACAGGGAAGGGAAGCTTTCTTT CASSSGQGREAFF TRBV6-2/TRBV6-3 NA TRBJ1-1 TRBD1
TGTGCCAGCAGTTACACCCCAGGGACAACTAATGAAAAACTGTTTTTT CASSYTPGTTNEKLFF TRBV6-2/TRBV6-3 NA TRBJ1-4 NA
TGTGCCATCAGGCGCCTGACAAACACCGGGGAGCTGTTTTTT CAIRRLTNTGELFF TRBV10-3 NA TRBJ2-2 NA
TGTGCCAGTAGTATAGCCTACCACAATGAGCAGTTCTTC CASSIAYHNEQFF TRBV19 once TRBJ2-1 NA
TGCGCCAGCAGCTATACCGGACAGGGGGAATACGAGCAGTACTTC CASSYTGQGEYEQYF TRBV5-1 NA TRBJ2-7 TRBD1
TGCGCCAGCAGTAGGGCCCCTAGCGGGAGAGGGTCTGGCACAGATACGCAGTATTTT CASSRAPSGRGSGTDTQYF TRBV5-1 NA TRBJ2-3 TRBD2
TGTGCCAGCAGTTTAGGAGCAACTAATGAAAAACTGTTTTTT CASSLGATNEKLFF TRBV28 NA TRBJ1-4 NA
TGTGCCAGCTCACCATTGGAACTAGCGGGAGAGACCCAGTACTTC CASSPLELAGETQYF TRBV18 NA TRBJ2-5 TRBD2
TGTGCCAGCAGTGAACGACGGGAGGCAGATACGCAGTATTTT CASSERREADTQYF TRBV6-1 NA TRBJ2-3 TRBD2
TGTGCCAGCTCACCACCGGTACAGGGGGGCTACGAGCAGTACTTC CASSPPVQGGYEQYF TRBV18 NA TRBJ2-7 TRBD1
TGCGCCAGCAGCTGGGATCAGGGGCGGATCTACGAGCAGTACTTC CASSWDQGRIYEQYF TRBV5-1 few TRBJ2-7 NA
TGCGCCAGCAGCTTGGGGCTAGCGGGAGGGCTCCGGGAGACCCAGTACTTC CASSLGLAGGLRETQYF TRBV5-1 NA TRBJ2-5 TRBD2
TGTGCCAGCAGCTTATGGGGGGGCGACCCTGGAAACACCATATATTTT CASSLWGGDPGNTIYF TRBV7-3 NA TRBJ1-3 NA
TGTGCCAGCTCACCCCTAACCGGGGTCGGAAAAACTGAAGCTTTCTTT CASSPLTGVGKTEAFF TRBV18 NA TRBJ1-1 NA